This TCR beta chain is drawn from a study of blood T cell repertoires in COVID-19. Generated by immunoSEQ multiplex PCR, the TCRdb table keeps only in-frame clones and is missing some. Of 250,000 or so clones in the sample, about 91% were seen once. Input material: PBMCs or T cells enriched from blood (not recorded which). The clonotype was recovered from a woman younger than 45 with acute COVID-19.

The CDR3, as DNA: TGTGCCAGCAGCTCCGAACCCCCGGTAGCTTTCTTT. Translation gives CASSSEPPVAFF. The J gene is TRBJ1-1, the V gene TRBV11-2; the D is unclear. Trimming took off 4 bases at V and 10 bases at J, with 13 bases between the two ends. CDR1 is SGHAT and CDR2 is FQNNGV in the germline V gene. CDR3 length equals 12 residues.